The present T cell receptor beta chain was sequenced within a study of T cell repertoires in cytomegalovirus infection. The overall study: Peptides in the study included HLA-C-restricted and HLA-B-restricted CMV epitopes. Matching HLA type and CMV infection were both indicated by public TCR beta signatures.

Each CDR3 protein is one row after TCRdb ran MiXCR on the reads. Here the sample spans approximately 600,000 distinct CDR3 sequences, just under 40% being singletons. J lost 7 bases, V lost 4 bases, and 7 bases had no gene match. CDR3 length equals 14 residues. Germline V gene sequence: CDR1 MGHRA, CDR2 YSYEKL. Concerning this clonotype: The antigen is undetermined.

The sequence was obtained from a human donor in good health (CMV status not recorded). Some clones in this sample may be carry-over from other donors' samples. Sequencing used cultured PBMCs, obtained from culture after CMV antigen stimulation. The rearrangement joins TRBV4-1 to TRBJ2-3, with 8 bases that match TRBD1. The CDR3 reads CASSPGTGFHTQYF. Here the CDR3 DNA reads TGCGCCAGCAGCCCCGGGACAGGCTTCCATACGCAGTATTTT.